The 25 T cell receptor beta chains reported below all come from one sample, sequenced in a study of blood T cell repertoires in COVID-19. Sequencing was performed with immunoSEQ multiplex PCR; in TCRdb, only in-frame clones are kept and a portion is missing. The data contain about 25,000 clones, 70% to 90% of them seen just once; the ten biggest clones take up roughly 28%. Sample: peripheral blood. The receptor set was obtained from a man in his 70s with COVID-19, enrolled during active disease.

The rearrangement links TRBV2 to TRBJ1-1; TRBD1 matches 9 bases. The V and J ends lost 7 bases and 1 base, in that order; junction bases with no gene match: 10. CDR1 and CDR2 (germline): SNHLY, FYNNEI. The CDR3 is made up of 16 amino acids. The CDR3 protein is CASTLSGTGWNTEAFF. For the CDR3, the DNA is TGTGCCAGCACCCTAAGCGGGACAGGGTGGAACACTGAAGCTTTCTTT.

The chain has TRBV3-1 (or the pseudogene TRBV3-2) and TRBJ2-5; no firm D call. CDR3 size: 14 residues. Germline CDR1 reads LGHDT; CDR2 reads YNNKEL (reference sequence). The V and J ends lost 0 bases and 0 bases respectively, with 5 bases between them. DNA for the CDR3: TGTGCCAGCAGCCAAGATCCTCACCAAGAGACCCAGTACTTC. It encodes CASSQDPHQETQYF.

DNA for the CDR3: TGCGCCAGCAGCTCGAACCCAGTGCCGGGGACTGAAGCTTTCTTT. Translation gives CASSSNPVPGTEAFF. The rearrangement uses TRBV10-1 and TRBJ1-1; unclear D gene. In germline, CDR1 is WNHNN, CDR2 SYGVQD (reference sequence). The CDR3 consists of 15 residues. The V gene lost 6 bases and the J gene lost 5 bases, with 19 bases spanning the gap.

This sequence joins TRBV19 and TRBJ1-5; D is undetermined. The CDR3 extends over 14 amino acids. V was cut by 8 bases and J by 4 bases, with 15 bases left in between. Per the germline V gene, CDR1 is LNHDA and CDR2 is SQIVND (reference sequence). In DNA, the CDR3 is TGTGCCAGTCGGTTTACCGGAGTTAATCAGCCCCAGCATTTT. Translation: CASRFTGVNQPQHF.

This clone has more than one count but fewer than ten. CDR3 nucleotide sequence: TGTGCCAGCAGCTCTAGCGGGAGTTCCTACAATGAGCAGTTCTTC. This encodes CASSSSGSSYNEQFF. This sequence joins TRBV3-1 (or the pseudogene TRBV3-2) and TRBJ2-1, with 10 bases fitting TRBD2. Germline CDR1 LGHDT, CDR2 YNNKEL (reference sequence). Trimming removed 5 bases from V and 1 base from J; junction bases left unmatched: 2. The length of the CDR3 is 15 residues.

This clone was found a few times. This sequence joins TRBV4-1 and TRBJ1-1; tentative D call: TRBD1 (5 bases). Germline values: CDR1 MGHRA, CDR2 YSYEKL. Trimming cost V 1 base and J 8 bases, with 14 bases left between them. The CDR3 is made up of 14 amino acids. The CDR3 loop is CASSQGRGIGEAFF. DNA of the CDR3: TGCGCCAGCAGCCAAGGCCGGGGGATAGGGGAAGCTTTCTTT.

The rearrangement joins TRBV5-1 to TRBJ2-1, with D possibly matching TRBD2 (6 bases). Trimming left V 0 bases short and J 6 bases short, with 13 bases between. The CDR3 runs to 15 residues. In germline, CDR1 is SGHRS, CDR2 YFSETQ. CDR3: CASSLGRPGSNEQFF. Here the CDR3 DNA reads TGCGCCAGCAGCTTGGGCCGACCCGGGAGCAATGAGCAGTTCTTC.

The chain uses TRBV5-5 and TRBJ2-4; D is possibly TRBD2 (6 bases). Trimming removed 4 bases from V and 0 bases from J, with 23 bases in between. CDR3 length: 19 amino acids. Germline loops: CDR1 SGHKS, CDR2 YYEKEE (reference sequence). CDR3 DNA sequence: TGTGCCAGCAGCGCGCAGGGACTCGAAAATGGGGTAGCCAAAAACATTCAGTACTTC. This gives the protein CASSAQGLENGVAKNIQYF.

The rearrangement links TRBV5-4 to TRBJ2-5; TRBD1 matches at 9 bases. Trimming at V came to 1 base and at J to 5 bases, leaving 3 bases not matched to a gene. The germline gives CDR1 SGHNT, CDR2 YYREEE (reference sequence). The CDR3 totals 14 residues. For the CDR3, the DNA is TGTGCCAGCAGCTTGACAGGGGGCGGTGAGACCCAGTACTTC. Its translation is CASSLTGGGETQYF.

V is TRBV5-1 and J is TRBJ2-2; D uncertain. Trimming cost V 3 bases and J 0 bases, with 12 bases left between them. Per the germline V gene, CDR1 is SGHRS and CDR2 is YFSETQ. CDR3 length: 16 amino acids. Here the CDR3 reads CASSSLLRANTGELFF. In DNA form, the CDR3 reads TGCGCCAGCAGCTCTCTGCTCCGAGCGAACACCGGGGAGCTGTTTTTT. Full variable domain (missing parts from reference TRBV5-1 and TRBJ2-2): KAGVTQTPRYLIKTRGQQVTLSCSPISGHRSVSWYQQTPGQGLQFLFEYFSETQRNKGNFPGRFSGRQFSNSRSEMNVSTLELGDSALYLCASSSLLRANTGELFFGEGSRLTVL.

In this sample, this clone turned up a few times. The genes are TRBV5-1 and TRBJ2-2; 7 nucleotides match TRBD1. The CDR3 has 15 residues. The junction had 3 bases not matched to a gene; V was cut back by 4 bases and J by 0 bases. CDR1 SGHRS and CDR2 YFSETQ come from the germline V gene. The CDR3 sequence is CASSLGQPNTGELFF. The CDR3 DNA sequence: TGCGCCAGCAGCCTGGGACAGCCGAACACCGGGGAGCTGTTTTTT.

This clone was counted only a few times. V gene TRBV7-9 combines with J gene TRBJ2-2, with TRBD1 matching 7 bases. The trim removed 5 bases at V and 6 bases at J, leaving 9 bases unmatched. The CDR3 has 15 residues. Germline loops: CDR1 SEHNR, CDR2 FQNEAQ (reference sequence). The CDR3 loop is CASSTDRQGPGELFF. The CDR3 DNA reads TGTGCCAGCAGCACGGACCGACAGGGTCCCGGGGAGCTGTTTTTT.

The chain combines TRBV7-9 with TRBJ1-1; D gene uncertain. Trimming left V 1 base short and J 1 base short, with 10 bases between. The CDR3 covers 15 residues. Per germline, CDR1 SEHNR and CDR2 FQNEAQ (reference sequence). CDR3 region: CASSLVGGGNTEAFF. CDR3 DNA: TGTGCCAGCAGCTTAGTCGGAGGCGGGAACACTGAAGCTTTCTTT.

The CDR3 bases are TGTGCCTGGAGTATACAGAAAAGCTCTGGAAACACCATATATTTT. Its protein product is CAWSIQKSSGNTIYF. This chain links TRBV30 with TRBJ1-3, with D hard to call. The CDR3 contains 15 residues. V was trimmed by 2 bases and J by 0 bases, leaving 11 bases between them. Germline-derived CDR1 and CDR2 are GTSNPN and SVGIG (reference sequence).

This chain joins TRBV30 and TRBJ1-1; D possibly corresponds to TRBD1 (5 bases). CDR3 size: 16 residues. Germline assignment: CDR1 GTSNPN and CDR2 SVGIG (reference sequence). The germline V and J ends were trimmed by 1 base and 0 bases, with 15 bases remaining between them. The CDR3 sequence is CAWSASRTNLNTEAFF. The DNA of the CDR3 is TGTGCCTGGAGTGCGAGCAGGACAAATTTGAACACTGAAGCTTTCTTT.

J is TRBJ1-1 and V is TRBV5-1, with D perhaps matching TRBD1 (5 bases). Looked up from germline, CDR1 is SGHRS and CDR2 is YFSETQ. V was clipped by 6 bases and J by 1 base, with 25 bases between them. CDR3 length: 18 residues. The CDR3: CASIPTRSRGGTNTEAFF. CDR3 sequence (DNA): TGCGCCAGCATCCCAACGCGATCGAGGGGAGGCACGAACACTGAAGCTTTCTTT. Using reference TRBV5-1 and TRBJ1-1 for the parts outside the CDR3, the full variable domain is KAGVTQTPRYLIKTRGQQVTLSCSPISGHRSVSWYQQTPGQGLQFLFEYFSETQRNKGNFPGRFSGRQFSNSRSEMNVSTLELGDSALYLCASIPTRSRGGTNTEAFFGQGTRLTVV.

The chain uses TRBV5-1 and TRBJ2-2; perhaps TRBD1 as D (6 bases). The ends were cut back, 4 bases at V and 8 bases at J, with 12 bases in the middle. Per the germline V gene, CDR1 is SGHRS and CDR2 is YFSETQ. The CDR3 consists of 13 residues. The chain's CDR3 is CASSPDSHGELFF. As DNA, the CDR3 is TGCGCCAGCAGCCCGGACAGCCATGGGGAGCTGTTTTTT.

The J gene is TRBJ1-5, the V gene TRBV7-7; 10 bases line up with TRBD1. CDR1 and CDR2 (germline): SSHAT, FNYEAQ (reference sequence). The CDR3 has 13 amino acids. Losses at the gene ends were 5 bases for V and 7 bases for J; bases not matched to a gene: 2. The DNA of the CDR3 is TGTGCCAGCAGCAAGGGACAGGGGCAGCCCCAGCATTTT. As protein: CASSKGQGQPQHF.

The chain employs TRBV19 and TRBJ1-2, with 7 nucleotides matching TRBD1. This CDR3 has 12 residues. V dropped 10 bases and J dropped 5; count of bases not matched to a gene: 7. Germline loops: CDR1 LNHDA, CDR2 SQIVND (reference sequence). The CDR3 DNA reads TGTGCCACCTCAGACAGGGCGTATGGCTACACCTTC. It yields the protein CATSDRAYGYTF.

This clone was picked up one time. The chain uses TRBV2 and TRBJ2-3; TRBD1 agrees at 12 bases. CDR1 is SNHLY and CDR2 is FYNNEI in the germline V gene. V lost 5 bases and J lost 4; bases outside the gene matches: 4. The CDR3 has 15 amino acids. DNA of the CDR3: TGTGCCAGCAGTTCCGGGACAGGGGGCCCAGATACGCAGTATTTT. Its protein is CASSSGTGGPDTQYF.

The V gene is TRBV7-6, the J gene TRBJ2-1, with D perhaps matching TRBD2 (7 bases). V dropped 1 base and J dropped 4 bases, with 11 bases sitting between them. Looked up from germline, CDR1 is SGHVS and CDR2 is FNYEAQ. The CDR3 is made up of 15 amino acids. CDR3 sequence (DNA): TGTGCCAGCAGCTTAGGAGCGGGACAATACAATGAGCAGTTCTTC. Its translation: CASSLGAGQYNEQFF.

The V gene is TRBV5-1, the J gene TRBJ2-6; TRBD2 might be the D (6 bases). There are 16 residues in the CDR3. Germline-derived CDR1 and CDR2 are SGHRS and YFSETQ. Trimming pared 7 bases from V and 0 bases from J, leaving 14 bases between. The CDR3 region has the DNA TGCGCCAGCCGCGGGGAAGTCTTCTCTGGGGCCAACGTCCTGACTTTC. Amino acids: CASRGEVFSGANVLTF. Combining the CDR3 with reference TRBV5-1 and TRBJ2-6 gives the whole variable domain KAGVTQTPRYLIKTRGQQVTLSCSPISGHRSVSWYQQTPGQGLQFLFEYFSETQRNKGNFPGRFSGRQFSNSRSEMNVSTLELGDSALYLCASRGEVFSGANVLTFGAGSRLTVL.

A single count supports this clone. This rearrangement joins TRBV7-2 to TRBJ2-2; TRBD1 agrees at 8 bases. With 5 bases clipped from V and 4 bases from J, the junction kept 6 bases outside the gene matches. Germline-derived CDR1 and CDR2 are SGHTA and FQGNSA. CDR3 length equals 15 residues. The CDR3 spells CASSQGTGTTGELFF. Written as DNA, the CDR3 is TGTGCCAGCAGCCAGGGGACAGGCACCACCGGGGAGCTGTTTTTT. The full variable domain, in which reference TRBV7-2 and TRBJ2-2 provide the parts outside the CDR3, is GAGVSQSPSNKVTEKGKDVELRCDPISGHTALYWYRQSLGQGLEFLIYFQGNSAPDKSGLPSDRFSAERTGGSVSTLTIQRTQQEDSAVYLCASSQGTGTTGELFFGEGSRLTVL.

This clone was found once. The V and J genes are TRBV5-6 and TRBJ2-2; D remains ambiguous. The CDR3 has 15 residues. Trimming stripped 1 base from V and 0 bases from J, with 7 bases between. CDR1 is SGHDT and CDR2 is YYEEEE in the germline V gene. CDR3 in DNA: TGTGCCAGCAGCTTGTTCAGGTCGAACACCGGGGAGCTGTTTTTT. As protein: CASSLFRSNTGELFF.

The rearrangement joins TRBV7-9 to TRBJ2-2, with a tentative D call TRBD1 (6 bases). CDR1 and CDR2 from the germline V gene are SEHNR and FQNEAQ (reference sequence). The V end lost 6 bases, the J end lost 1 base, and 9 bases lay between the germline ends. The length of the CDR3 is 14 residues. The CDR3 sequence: CASRWTVNTGELFF. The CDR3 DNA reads TGTGCCAGCAGGTGGACAGTGAACACCGGGGAGCTGTTTTTT.